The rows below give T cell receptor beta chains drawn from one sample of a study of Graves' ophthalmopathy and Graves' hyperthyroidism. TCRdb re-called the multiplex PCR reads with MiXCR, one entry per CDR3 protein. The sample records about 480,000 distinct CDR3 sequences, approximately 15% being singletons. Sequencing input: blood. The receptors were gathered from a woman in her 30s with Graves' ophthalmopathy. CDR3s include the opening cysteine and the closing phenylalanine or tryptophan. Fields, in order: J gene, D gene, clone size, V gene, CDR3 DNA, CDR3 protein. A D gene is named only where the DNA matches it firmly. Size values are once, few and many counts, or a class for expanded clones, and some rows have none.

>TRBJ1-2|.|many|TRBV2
TGTGCCAGCAGTGAAGCTCTGGGATTAAACTATGGCTACACCTTC
CASSEALGLNYGYTF
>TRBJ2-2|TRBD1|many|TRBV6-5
TGTGCCAGCACCCCACAGGGGACCGATTTCACCGGGGAGCTGTTTTTT
CASTPQGTDFTGELFF
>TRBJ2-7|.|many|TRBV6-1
TGTGCCAGCAGTGATACACCCGTTTACGAGCAGTACTTC
CASSDTPVYEQYF
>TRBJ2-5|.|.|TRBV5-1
TGCGCCAGCTACGGGGGCCAAGAGACCCAGTACTTC
CASYGGQETQYF
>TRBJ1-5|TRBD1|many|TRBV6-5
TGTGCCAGCAGTTACTCCTACAGGGGTGCGAATCAGCCCCAGCATTTT
CASSYSYRGANQPQHF
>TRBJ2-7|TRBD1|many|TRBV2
TGTGCCAGCCTGAAGGGACAGGGGGCAGACGAGCAGTACTTC
CASLKGQGADEQYF
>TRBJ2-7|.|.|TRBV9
TGTGCCAGCATCGTAGGGGTTAGTAGCTCCTACGAGCAGTACTTC
CASIVGVSSSYEQYF
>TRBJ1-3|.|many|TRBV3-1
TGTGCCAGCAGGCCCAGGGGCTCCGGAAACACCATATATTTT
CASRPRGSGNTIYF
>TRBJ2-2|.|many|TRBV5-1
TGCGCCAGCAGGCACCTACAGGACACCGGGGAGCTGTTTTTT
CASRHLQDTGELFF
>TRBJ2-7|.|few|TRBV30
TGTGCCTGGAGTGTACATAGGCCGGGCGAGCAGTACTTC
CAWSVHRPGEQYF
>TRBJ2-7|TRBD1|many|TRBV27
TGTGCCAGCAGTTTATTGGGACAGGGAGACGAGCAGTACTTC
CASSLLGQGDEQYF
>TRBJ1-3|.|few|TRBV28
TGTGCCAGCAGTTTAAAGGGTACTGGAAACACCATATATTTT
CASSLKGTGNTIYF
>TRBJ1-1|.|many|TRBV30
TGTGCCTGGAGCACGGGCCGGGGAGCTTTCTTT
CAWSTGRGAFF
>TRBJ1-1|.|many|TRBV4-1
TGCGCCAGCAGCCCCCCCCGTCGGAACACTGAAGCTTTCTTT
CASSPPRRNTEAFF
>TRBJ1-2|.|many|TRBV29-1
TGCAGCGTTGAAGATGGAGTGGCGGATCCCTCTGCTAACTATGGCTACACCTTC
CSVEDGVADPSANYGYTF
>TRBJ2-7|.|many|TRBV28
TGTGCCAGCAGTCCCTCCGGTAGGGGGGCCTACGAGCAGTACTTC
CASSPSGRGAYEQYF
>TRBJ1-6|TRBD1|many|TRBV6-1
TGTGCCAGCAGCGAGGGACAGGTCCTTTCACCCCTCCACTTT
CASSEGQVLSPLHF
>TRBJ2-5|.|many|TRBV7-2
TGTGCCAGCAGCTTAGGAGGCCTGGCCCAGTACTTC
CASSLGGLAQYF
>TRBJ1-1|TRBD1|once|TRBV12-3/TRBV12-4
TGTGTCAGCAGGGGACAGCTTAGCACTGAAGCTTTCTTT
CVSRGQLSTEAFF
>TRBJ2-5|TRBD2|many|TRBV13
TGTGCCAGCAGTTTCCCATTAGCGGGAGAAGAGACCCAGTACTTC
CASSFPLAGEETQYF
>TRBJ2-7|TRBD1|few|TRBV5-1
TGCGCCAGCAGCTGGGCCTCGACAGGGCTGGATTACGAGCAGTACTTC
CASSWASTGLDYEQYF
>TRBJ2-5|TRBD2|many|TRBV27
TGTGCCAGCAGTTTTGGAGCGGGGGACCAAGAGACCCAGTACTTC
CASSFGAGDQETQYF
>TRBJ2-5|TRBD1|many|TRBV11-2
TGTGCCAGCAGCCCCAACAGGGGGACGGAGACCCAGTACTTC
CASSPNRGTETQYF
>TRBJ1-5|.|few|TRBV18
TGTGCCAGCTCACCATGGGGGGCTAGGAGCAATCAGCCCCAGCATTTT
CASSPWGARSNQPQHF
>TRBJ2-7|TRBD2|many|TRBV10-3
TGTGCCATCAGTTCCAGACTAGCCCACCCTTACGAGCAGTACTTC
CAISSRLAHPYEQYF
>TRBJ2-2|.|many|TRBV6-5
TGTGCCGCCCAGGGGGAGGGAAGCACCGGGGAGCTGTTTTTT
CAAQGEGSTGELFF
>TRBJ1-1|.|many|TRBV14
TGTGCCAGCAGCCAAGGAAGAACGAGGGGGAACACTGAAGCTTTCTTT
CASSQGRTRGNTEAFF
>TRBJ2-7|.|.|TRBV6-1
TGTGCCAGCAGTGCCTCGGGGGATATCTACGAGCAGTACTTC
CASSASGDIYEQYF
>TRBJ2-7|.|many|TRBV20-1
TGCAGTGCCCAGAGACGGCAGGGCGACGAGCAGTACTTC
CSAQRRQGDEQYF
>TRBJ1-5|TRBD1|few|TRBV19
TGTGCCAGTACAGGGGGAGAGAGCAATCAGCCCCAGCATTTT
CASTGGESNQPQHF
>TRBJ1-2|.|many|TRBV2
TGTGCCAGCAGTTATCGGCCGCAGAGTAACTATGGCTACACCTTC
CASSYRPQSNYGYTF
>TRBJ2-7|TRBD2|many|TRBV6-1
TGTGCCAGCAGGACTAGCGGGAGGTTCTACGAGCAGTACTTC
CASRTSGRFYEQYF
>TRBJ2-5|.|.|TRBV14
TGTGCCAGCTCCATAGCGGAAGTTTCGGAGACCCAGTACTTC
CASSIAEVSETQYF
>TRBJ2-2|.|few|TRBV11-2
TGTGCCAGCAGCTCTGGAAAGGGCTCAAACACCGGGGAGCTGTTTTTT
CASSSGKGSNTGELFF
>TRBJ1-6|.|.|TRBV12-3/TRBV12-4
TGTGCCAGCAGTTTAACTCAGGGGACCCTCCACTTT
CASSLTQGTLHF
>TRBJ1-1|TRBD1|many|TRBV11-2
TGTGCCAGCAGCCGGACAGGGGGACCCACTGAAGCTTTCTTT
CASSRTGGPTEAFF
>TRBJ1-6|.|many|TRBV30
TGTGCCTGGCGCTTCGGGACATTCTTCCACTTT
CAWRFGTFFHF
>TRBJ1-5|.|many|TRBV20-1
TGCAGTGCAGAGGGGCTGGTAAATAGCAATCAGCCCCAGCATTTT
CSAEGLVNSNQPQHF
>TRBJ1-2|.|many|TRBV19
TGTGCCAGTAGCCCGCATACAGGAGCCGATAACTATGGCTACACCTTC
CASSPHTGADNYGYTF
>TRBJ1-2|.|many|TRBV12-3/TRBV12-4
TGTGCCAGCAGTTTAGGGACGGACAACTATGGCTACACCTTC
CASSLGTDNYGYTF
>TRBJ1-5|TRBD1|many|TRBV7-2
TGTGCCAGCAGCTTAATGGGGACAGACAATCAGCCCCAGCATTTT
CASSLMGTDNQPQHF
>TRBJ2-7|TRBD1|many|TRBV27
TGTGCCAGCTCCCGGACAGGGATCCTATACGAGCAGTACTTC
CASSRTGILYEQYF
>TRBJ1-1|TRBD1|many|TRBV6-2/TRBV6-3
TGTGCCAGCAGTTACTCGACAGGGGCTTGGGCGCTCTTT
CASSYSTGAWALF
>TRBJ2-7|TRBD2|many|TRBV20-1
TGCAGTGCTAGCGGGAGGGAAGAGCAGTACTTC
CSASGREEQYF
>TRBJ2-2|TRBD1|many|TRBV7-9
TGTGCCAGCAGGGACAGGGGTCACACCGGGGAGCTGTTTTTT
CASRDRGHTGELFF
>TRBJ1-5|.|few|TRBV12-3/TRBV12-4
TGTGCCAGCAGCCCAAACCTAGACAGCCCCACAAGCAATCAGCCCCAGCATTTT
CASSPNLDSPTSNQPQHF
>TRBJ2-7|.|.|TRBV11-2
TGTGCCAGCAGCTTACACGGGGAGTCCAGCTACGAGCAGTACTTC
CASSLHGESSYEQYF
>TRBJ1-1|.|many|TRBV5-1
TGCGCCAGCAGGGGCAGCATGAACACTGAAGCTTTCTTT
CASRGSMNTEAFF
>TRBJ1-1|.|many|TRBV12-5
TGTGCTAGTGTCCTGGGGCGCACTGAAGCTTTCTTT
CASVLGRTEAFF
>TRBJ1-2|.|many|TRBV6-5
TGTGCCAGCAGTTACTCTAGGGAATACTTATGGAAGTATGGCTACACCTTC
CASSYSREYLWKYGYTF
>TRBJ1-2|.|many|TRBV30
TGTGCCTGGACCACACTAACGCAGGGCTACACCTTC
CAWTTLTQGYTF
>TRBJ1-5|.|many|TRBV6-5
TGTGCCAGCCGGGACGGAATCAATCAGCCCCAGCATTTT
CASRDGINQPQHF
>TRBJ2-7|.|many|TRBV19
TGTGCCAGTAGTATACAGGCCGGGTCCTACGAGCAGTACTTC
CASSIQAGSYEQYF
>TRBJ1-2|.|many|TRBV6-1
TGTGCCAGCAGGCCAGCCGGGACGGAAGGAGGCTACACCTTC
CASRPAGTEGGYTF
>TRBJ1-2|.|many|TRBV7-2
TGTGCCAGCAGCTTAAGGCAGATTGAGGGCTATGGCTACACCTTC
CASSLRQIEGYGYTF
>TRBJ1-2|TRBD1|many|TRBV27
TGTGCCAGCAGGAGTAACCGACAGGGCTCGATGAACTATGGCTACACCTTC
CASRSNRQGSMNYGYTF